This TCR beta chain appears in the sequencing data of a study of CD8 T cells in ankylosing spondylitis. This clonotype was counted at least ten times. The target antigen is unknown. Study-wide findings and caveats: A TCR beta motif of 8 or 9 highly homologous variants appeared characteristic of ankylosing spondylitis blood.

V shed 7 bases and J shed 0 bases, with 11 bases lying between them. The CDR3 runs to 13 residues. Germline assignment: CDR1 SGDLS and CDR2 YYNGEE. One entry per CDR3 protein results from TCRdb running MiXCR on the 5' RACE reads. The sample lists 6,500 or so distinct CDR3 sequences, 2.8% occurring once. The chain recombines TRBV9 with TRBJ2-7; perhaps TRBD2 as D (5 bases). This clonotype originated in a female donor with ankylosing spondylitis or in good health (not recorded which). The specimen was blood, either unsorted or a sorted T cell fraction (not recorded which). CDR3 sequence (DNA): TGTGCCAGCGGAGGAAGTAGCTCCTACGAGCAGTACTTC. This encodes CASGGSSSYEQYF.